The clone carrying this TCR beta chain was observed at least ten times. Its antigen is not known. The data originate from a study of early T cells in non-severe SARS-CoV-2 infection. Overall study context: Chains from this unsorted whole-blood bulk RNA could not be paired. The study's findings and limits: VDJdb matches were skewed toward anti-spike CD8 T cell responses.

Germline CDR1 reads SGHTA; CDR2 reads FQGNSA. V was pared by 6 bases and J by 0 bases, with 11 bases between. The CDR3 loop spans 14 amino acids. TCRdb redid the calling of the 5' RACE reads with MiXCR, one entry per CDR3 protein. Seen here are 65,000 to 70,000 distinct CDR3 sequences, 10% to 15% observed once, and the top ten hold roughly 1.7%. Specimen: whole blood. The rearrangement joins TRBV7-2 to TRBJ1-1; D is unresolved. This TCR was recovered from an adult who was a healthcare worker with PCR-confirmed SARS-CoV-2 infection or an uninfected control (not recorded which). The DNA for the CDR3 is TGTGCCAGCAGGGCGGTGCCCTTGAACACTGAAGCTTTCTTT. Encoded protein: CASRAVPLNTEAFF. The entire variable domain, with the rest obtained from reference TRBV7-2 and TRBJ1-1, is as follows: GAGVSQSPSNKVTEKGKDVELRCDPISGHTALYWYRQSLGQGLEFLIYFQGNSAPDKSGLPSDRFSAERTGGSVSTLTIQRTQQEDSAVYLCASRAVPLNTEAFFGQGTRLTVV.